These 25 T cell receptor beta chains were all obtained from the same sample, sequenced in a study of PD-1 blockade in classical Hodgkin lymphoma. This table comes from immunoSEQ multiplex PCR, and its TCRdb copy is limited to in-frame clones, with some not included. The sample lists some 20,000 clones; about 77% were seen once. Time point given: cycle 4 day 1 (C4D1), after less than 7 weeks of nivolumab. Every patient experienced relapse after autologous stem cell transplantation, and brentuximab vedotin exposure varied. The sequencing used peripheral blood mononuclear cells (PBMCs), collected before the fourth cycle of nivolumab. The origin of the receptors is a human donor with classical Hodgkin lymphoma.

The V gene is TRBV28, the J gene TRBJ2-5; D may be TRBD1 (5 bases). CDR1 MDHEN and CDR2 SYDVKM come from the germline V gene. Between the trimmed V and J ends, which lost 3 bases and 4 bases, there was a span of 15 bases. The CDR3 contains 15 residues. In DNA, the CDR3 is TGTGCCAGCAGTTTTCTCCAGGGAAGGGCAGAGACCCAGTACTTC. Protein: CASSFLQGRAETQYF.

The CDR3 region has the DNA TGCGCCAGCAGCCCGACGGGACTAGCGGGAGTCCCCGGGGAGCTGTTTTTT. This codes for CASSPTGLAGVPGELFF. V is TRBV4-3 and J is TRBJ2-2, with 14 bases fitting TRBD2. Per the germline V gene, CDR1 is LGHNA and CDR2 is YSLEER. The CDR3 is 17 residues long. V lost 4 bases to trimming and J lost 6 bases; unmatched junction nucleotides: 7.

This clone was counted once. The gene calls are TRBV4-3 and TRBJ1-1; 10 nucleotides match TRBD1. V shed 4 bases and J 4 bases; nucleotides not matched to a gene: 0. CDR1 is LGHNA and CDR2 is YSLEER in the germline V gene. The CDR3 totals 13 residues. CDR3 in DNA: TGCGCCAGCAGCCGGGACAGGGGCACTGAAGCTTTCTTT. Protein: CASSRDRGTEAFF.

This clone was observed a single time. The J gene is TRBJ1-3, the V gene TRBV7-8; D is undetermined. The CDR3 is made up of 17 amino acids. Germline V gives CDR1 SGHVS, CDR2 FQNEAQ. Trimming shortened V by 1 base and J by 2 bases, and 15 bases separated the two germline ends. In DNA form, the CDR3 reads TGTGCCAGCAGCTTAGGCGGGCAGGAGTCGGCTGGAAACACCATATATTTT. As protein: CASSLGGQESAGNTIYF.

This chain links TRBV2 with TRBJ2-1; 13 nucleotides align to TRBD2. This CDR3 region has 20 residues. The J segment lost 10 bases and the V segment lost 1 base, leaving 19 bases of the junction unmatched. CDR1 SNHLY and CDR2 FYNNEI come from the germline V gene. CDR3 protein: CASSEERTRRTSGGFWEQFF. As DNA, the CDR3 is TGTGCCAGCAGTGAAGAGCGTACCCGGCGGACTAGCGGGGGATTTTGGGAGCAGTTCTTC.

This clone was counted between two and nine times. J is TRBJ2-6 and V is TRBV6-1; the D is unclear. Germline V CDR1 and CDR2: MNHNS, SASEGT. CDR3 length equals 15 residues. Trimming stripped 3 bases from V and 0 bases from J, with 6 bases between. CDR3: CASSDGHSGANVLTF. CDR3 DNA: TGTGCCAGCAGTGACGGCCACTCTGGGGCCAACGTCCTGACTTTC.

This clone occurred a few times. This chain uses TRBV10-3 with TRBJ1-4, with 9 bases identical to TRBD1. After removal of 0 bases from V and 8 bases from J, the junction contained 4 bases not matched to a gene. There are 15 residues in the CDR3. In germline, CDR1 is ENHRY, CDR2 SYGVKD. CDR3 amino acids: CAISESGTGHEKLFF. Written as DNA, the CDR3 is TGTGCCATCAGTGAGTCGGGGACAGGGCACGAAAAACTGTTTTTT.

The rearrangement links TRBV6-1 to TRBJ2-7; D not resolved. CDR1 is MNHNS, CDR2 SASEGT, per germline. This CDR3 comprises 15 residues. Trimming left V 2 bases short and J 1 base short, with 12 bases between. The chain's CDR3 is CASSESGLQSYEQYV. The CDR3 DNA is TGTGCCAGCAGTGAATCCGGTCTCCAATCCTACGAGCAGTACGTC.

This rearrangement joins TRBV5-4 to TRBJ2-1; weak D call: TRBD1 (5 bases). The CDR3 length is 15 residues. CDR1 is SGHNT and CDR2 is YYREEE in the germline V gene (reference sequence). V dropped 6 bases and J dropped 5 bases, with 18 bases sitting between them. CDR3 amino acids: CASNVQGALNNEQFF. Written as DNA, the CDR3 is TGTGCCAGCAACGTCCAAGGGGCGCTAAACAATGAGCAGTTCTTC.

The V and J genes are TRBV6-5 and TRBJ2-3; D may match TRBD1 or TRBD2 (5 bases each). The CDR3 length is 15 residues. With 6 bases removed from V and 5 bases from J, the gap between germline ends came to 18 bases. Germline V gene sequence: CDR1 MNHEY, CDR2 SVGAGI. CDR3 DNA: TGTGCCAGCAGCCCTACTGGGGGTGTACGAGATACGCAGTATTTT. As protein: CASSPTGGVRDTQYF.

This chain uses TRBV18 with TRBJ2-7; D could derive from TRBD1 or TRBD2 (5 bases each). The CDR3 totals 13 residues. V was trimmed by 3 bases and J by 7 bases, leaving 13 bases between them. Looked up from germline, CDR1 is KGHSH and CDR2 is LQKENI. The CDR3 DNA reads as TGTGCCAGCTCACCTGGTGGGGGTTTGGAGCAGTACTTC. This codes for CASSPGGGLEQYF.

The chain has TRBV19 and TRBJ1-1; no clear D gene. The CDR3 has 13 amino acids. Germline values: CDR1 LNHDA, CDR2 SQIVND (reference sequence). Trimming shortened V by 3 bases and J by 5 bases, and 10 bases separated the two germline ends. The DNA for the CDR3 is TGTGCCAGTAGTATCATGGGTCCTACTGAAGCTTTCTTT. As protein: CASSIMGPTEAFF.

This chain joins TRBV19 and TRBJ2-7, with D unresolved. This CDR3 spans 14 amino acids. Germline V gives CDR1 LNHDA, CDR2 SQIVND (reference sequence). V shed 6 bases and J shed 5 bases, with 17 bases lying between them. CDR3 sequence reads: CASSLLGGNHEQYF. The CDR3 DNA reads as TGTGCCAGTAGCCTTCTAGGCGGAAACCACGAGCAGTACTTC. Drawing the rest from reference TRBV19 and TRBJ2-7, the complete variable domain is DGGITQSPKYLFRKEGQNVTLSCEQNLNHDAMYWYRQDPGQGLRLIYYSQIVNDFQKGDIAEGYSVSREKKESFPLTVTSAQKNPTAFYLCASSLLGGNHEQYFGPGTRLTVT.

The gene calls are TRBV5-4 and TRBJ2-6; 7 bases match TRBD2. The CDR3 has 16 residues. V gave up 2 bases and J gave up 0 bases; unmatched junction bases: 2. The V gene's germline CDR1 is SGHNT and CDR2 YYREEE (reference sequence). The CDR3 bases are TGTGCCAGCAGCTTCGGGGGGAGCTCTGGGGCCAACGTCCTGACTTTC. Translation: CASSFGGSSGANVLTF.

The chain links TRBV2 to TRBJ2-7; the match to TRBD1 covers 11 bases. Per germline, CDR1 SNHLY and CDR2 FYNNEI. This CDR3 is 16 amino acids long. After removal of 3 bases from V and 7 bases from J, the junction contained 11 bases not matched to a gene. The CDR3 DNA is TGTGCCAGCAGTGACCCCCGGGACAGGGGGAATGGGGAGCAGTACTTC. Its translation is CASSDPRDRGNGEQYF.

The rearrangement joins TRBV6-5 to TRBJ1-1; perhaps TRBD1 as D (5 bases). The V gene's germline CDR1 is MNHEY and CDR2 SVGAGI. V was shortened by 4 bases and J by 7 bases, with 10 bases between the two germline ends. The CDR3 is 12 residues long. CDR3 DNA sequence: TGTGCCAGCAGTTCGATGGGGGTTGAAGCTTTCTTT. Encoded protein: CASSSMGVEAFF.

This clone is termed large. The chain joins TRBV6-1 to TRBJ2-1; D not certain. CDR3 length: 12 amino acids. Germline CDR1 reads MNHNS; CDR2 reads SASEGT. Trimming took off 3 bases at V and 6 bases at J, with 6 bases between the two ends. The CDR3 DNA sequence: TGTGCCAGCAGTGATGGGGTCAATGAGCAGTTCTTC. The encoded protein is CASSDGVNEQFF.

The J gene is TRBJ2-7, the V gene TRBV28; 9 nucleotides line up with TRBD1. This CDR3 contains 15 residues. Trimming took 4 bases from V and 5 from J; bases not matched to a gene: 9. Per germline, CDR1 MDHEN and CDR2 SYDVKM. The CDR3 is CASSSAQGAIHEQYV. In nucleotides, the CDR3 is TGTGCCAGCAGTTCCGCACAGGGGGCAATACACGAGCAGTACGTC.

The gene calls are TRBV9 and TRBJ1-1, with D unclear. Germline CDR1 SGDLS, CDR2 YYNGEE. The ends were cut back, 0 bases at V and 0 bases at J, with 6 bases in the middle. The CDR3 runs to 14 residues. The CDR3 spells CASSVDVMNTEAFF. DNA for the CDR3: TGTGCCAGCAGCGTAGATGTCATGAACACTGAAGCTTTCTTT.

The chain carries TRBV4-3 and TRBJ2-2; D may correspond to TRBD1 or TRBD2 (5 bases each). The CDR3 consists of 18 residues. Trimming shortened V by 4 bases and J by 0 bases, and 18 bases separated the two germline ends. Germline V gene sequence: CDR1 LGHNA, CDR2 YSLEER. In DNA form, the CDR3 reads TGCGCCAGCAGCCCAGGGTCGAGGGGCCAATCGAACACCGGGGAGCTGTTTTTT. Amino acid sequence: CASSPGSRGQSNTGELFF.

In this sample, this clone turned up once. The chain recombines TRBV4-3 with TRBJ2-1; maybe TRBD2 (7 bases). The CDR3 sequence is 17 residues long. V gave up 0 bases and J gave up 4 bases, with 16 bases separating them. Germline V gene data show CDR1 as LGHNA and CDR2 as YSLEER. The CDR3 loop reads CASSQEGGGLRYNEQFF. The DNA for the CDR3 is TGCGCCAGCAGCCAAGAGGGGGGGGGCCTTCGGTACAATGAGCAGTTCTTC.

The rearrangement uses TRBV25-1 and TRBJ2-7; TRBD1 agrees at 7 bases. CDR3 length: 16 residues. Germline trimming cut 8 bases from V and 4 bases from J; bases unmatched to any gene: 17. CDR1 is MGHDK, CDR2 SYGVNS, per germline. The CDR3 loop reads CASGRGSRGIQYEQYV. Written as DNA, the CDR3 is TGTGCCAGCGGCAGGGGGAGCAGGGGAATCCAATACGAGCAGTACGTC.

This clone showed up just a few times. The V and J genes are TRBV19 and TRBJ2-1, with TRBD2 matching 7 bases. CDR3 length equals 15 residues. The germline CDR1 and CDR2 sequences are LNHDA and SQIVND (reference sequence). The V and J ends lost 3 bases and 4 bases, in that order; junction bases with no gene match: 6. The DNA for the CDR3 is TGTGCCAGTAGTATTACAGCGGGGCCTTACAATGAGCAGTTCTTC. Amino acid sequence: CASSITAGPYNEQFF.

This clone appeared a single time. The chain uses TRBV5-1 and TRBJ1-3; tentatively, D is TRBD1 (6 bases). CDR3 length: 15 residues. Per germline, CDR1 SGHRS and CDR2 YFSETQ. V was clipped by 1 base and J by 4 bases, with 12 bases between them. CDR3 in DNA: TGCGCCAGCAGCTTGTCTACAGGGTCCGGAAACACCATATATTTT. This gives the protein CASSLSTGSGNTIYF.

This chain joins TRBV10-3 and TRBJ2-2; D uncertain. V was cut by 4 bases and J by 4 bases, with 1 base left in between. This CDR3 is 11 amino acids long. Germline V gene sequence: CDR1 ENHRY, CDR2 SYGVKD. The CDR3 DNA reads TGTGCCATCAGTGCCACCGGGGAGCTGTTTTTT. It encodes CAISATGELFF.